Described below is a single T cell receptor beta chain sequence and its context. Per the authors' pipeline: Reference gene primer amplification gave estimated nucleated cell counts. Method: immunoSEQ multiplex PCR; TCRdb's copy keeps in-frame clones and lacks some. That table supplies the V and J calls and clone size; D and trimming were determined from the DNA. The table lists about 260,000 clones, 70% to 85% of them singletons. This sample stems from a study of blood T cell repertoires in COVID-19. On the study more broadly: The samples span acute and convalescent COVID-19 from the United States, Italy and Spain. PBMCs, B-cell-depleted T cells, or T cells provided the cDNA or gDNA that made up the material.

This clonotype was obtained from a woman older than 75 with acute or convalescent COVID-19. Source material: peripheral blood.

CDR3 coding DNA: TGTGCCAGCAGTTTATCTTGGGGACAGCACTACGAGCAGTACTTC. Protein: CASSLSWGQHYEQYF. The chain uses TRBV27 and TRBJ2-7; 7 positions match TRBD1. Germline V gene sequence: CDR1 MNHEY, CDR2 SMNVEV (reference sequence). With V trimmed by 0 bases and J by 3 bases, 5 bases remained unmatched. The CDR3 runs to 15 residues.